Here is one T cell receptor beta chain with its context. The age range of participants was 18 to 89 years, with residence in about 25 US areas. Participants were placed into cohorts based on the clinical history they reported. Donors in Cohort 3 counted as recovered after two negative PCRs, clearance, or symptom resolution. Produced via immunoSEQ multiplex PCR; TCRdb's table is partial and in-frame only. The sample carries approximately 320,000 clones, around nine tenths recorded once. The entry originates in a study of blood T cell repertoires in COVID-19. The CDR3 runs to 15 residues. V lost 5 bases and J 8 bases, leaving 18 bases between the germline ends. The germline V gene has CDR1 LNHDA and CDR2 SQIVND (reference sequence).

The origin of this receptor is a man aged 55 to 70 who had recovered from COVID-19. The sequencing input was PBMCs or T cells enriched from blood (not recorded which). The V gene is TRBV19, the J gene TRBJ1-4, with D perhaps TRBD1 (6 bases). CDR3 coding DNA: TGTGCCAGTAGTTCAAGGGGGGGGGCTACGGAAAAACTGTTTTTT. This sequence encodes CASSSRGGATEKLFF. Variable domain in full (rest from reference TRBV19 and TRBJ1-4): DGGITQSPKYLFRKEGQNVTLSCEQNLNHDAMYWYRQDPGQGLRLIYYSQIVNDFQKGDIAEGYSVSREKKESFPLTVTSAQKNPTAFYLCASSSRGGATEKLFFGSGTQLSVL.